This T cell receptor beta chain emerged from a study of OX40 agonist ivuxolimab in advanced cancers. Across the study: Previous treatment with anti-PD-1, anti-PD-L1 or anti-CTLA-4 therapy was allowed; about 44% had received some.

About this clone: What it binds is unknown.

There are 14 residues in the CDR3. Germline CDR1 and CDR2: PRHDT and FYEKMQ (reference sequence). V lost 0 bases to trimming and J lost 4 bases, with 8 bases between them. Findings and caveats of the study: Both blood CD4+ and CD8+ T cells showed clonal growth by week 6 at 0.1 to 3.0 mg/kg.

The method was immunoSEQ multiplex PCR; TCRdb's version includes in-frame clones alone and lacks a portion of them. This table holds tens of thousands of clones, approximately 80% found once. The chain carries TRBV13 and TRBJ2-3; D not resolved. Here the sequenced sample was CD4+ or CD8+ T cells sorted from blood, taken in a trial of the OX40 agonist ivuxolimab. This TCR was recovered from an adult with an advanced solid tumor such as melanoma, head and neck, liver or kidney cancer. The CDR3 reads CASSLGGLSDTQYF. The CDR3 nucleotides read TGTGCCAGCAGCTTAGGGGGTCTCTCAGATACGCAGTATTTT.